The following is a TCR beta chain sequence with its context. The data were obtained in a study of CD8 T cells in Susac syndrome. Relapsing-remitting disease, either stable or active, was present in the multiple sclerosis controls, who were treatment-naive patients. The germline gives CDR1 ENHRY, CDR2 SYGVKD. This CDR3 comprises 14 residues. V was shortened by 9 bases and J by 2 bases, with 15 bases between the two germline ends. With random hexamers, reverse transcription was performed on roughly 0.45 to 1 ug of RNA. TCR beta CDR3 was amplified by immunoSEQ multiplex PCR. This amplification extended across 54 Vbeta and 13 Jbeta segments. TCRdb fed the immunoSEQ multiplex PCR reads into MiXCR, producing one record per CDR3 protein. The sample lists about 300,000 distinct CDR3 sequences; 70% to 90% were seen once.

The rearrangement joins TRBV10-3 to TRBJ2-3; D may be TRBD1 (6 bases). The receptor was isolated from a human donor with multiple sclerosis. Material: CD8+ T cells from PBMCs. As DNA, the CDR3 is TGTGCCATGGGGGCAGGGCGAATCACAGATACGCAGTATTTT. Translating it yields CAMGAGRITDTQYF.